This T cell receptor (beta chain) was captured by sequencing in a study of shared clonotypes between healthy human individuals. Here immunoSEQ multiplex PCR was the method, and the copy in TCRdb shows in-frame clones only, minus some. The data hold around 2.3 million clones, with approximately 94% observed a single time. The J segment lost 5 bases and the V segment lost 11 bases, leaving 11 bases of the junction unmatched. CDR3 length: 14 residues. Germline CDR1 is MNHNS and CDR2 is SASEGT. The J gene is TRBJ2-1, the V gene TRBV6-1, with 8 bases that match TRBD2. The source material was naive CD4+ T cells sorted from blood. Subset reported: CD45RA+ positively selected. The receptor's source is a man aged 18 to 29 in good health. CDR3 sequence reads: CAVNSGAKNNEQFF. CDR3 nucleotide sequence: TGTGCCGTAAATAGCGGGGCAAAGAACAATGAGCAGTTCTTC.